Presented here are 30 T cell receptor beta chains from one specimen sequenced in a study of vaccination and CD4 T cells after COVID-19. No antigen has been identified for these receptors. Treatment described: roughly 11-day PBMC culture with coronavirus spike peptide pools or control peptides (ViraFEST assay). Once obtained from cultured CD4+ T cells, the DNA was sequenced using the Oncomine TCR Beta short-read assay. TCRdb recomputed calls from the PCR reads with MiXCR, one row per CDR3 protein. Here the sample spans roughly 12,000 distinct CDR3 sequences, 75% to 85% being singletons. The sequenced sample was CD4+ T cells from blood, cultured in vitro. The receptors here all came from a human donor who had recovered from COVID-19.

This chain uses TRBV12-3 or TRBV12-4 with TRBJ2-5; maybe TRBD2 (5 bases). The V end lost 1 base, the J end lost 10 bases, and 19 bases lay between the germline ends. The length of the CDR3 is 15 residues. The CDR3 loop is CASSLVVSGTSLQYF. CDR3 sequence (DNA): TGTGCCAGCAGTTTAGTTGTTTCCGGAACTAGTCTCCAGTACTTC.

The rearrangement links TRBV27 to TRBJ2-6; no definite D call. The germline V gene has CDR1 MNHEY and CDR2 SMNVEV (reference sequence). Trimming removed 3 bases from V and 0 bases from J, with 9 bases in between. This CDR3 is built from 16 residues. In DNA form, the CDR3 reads TGTGCCAGCAGTTTCAGGATCTACTCTGGGGCCAACGTCCTGACTTTC. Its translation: CASSFRIYSGANVLTF. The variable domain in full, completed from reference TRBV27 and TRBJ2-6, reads EAQVTQNPRYLITVTGKKLTVTCSQNMNHEYMSWYRQDPGLGLRQIYYSMNVEVTDKGDVPEGYKVSRKEKRNFPLILESPSPNQTSLYFCASSFRIYSGANVLTFGAGSRLTVL.

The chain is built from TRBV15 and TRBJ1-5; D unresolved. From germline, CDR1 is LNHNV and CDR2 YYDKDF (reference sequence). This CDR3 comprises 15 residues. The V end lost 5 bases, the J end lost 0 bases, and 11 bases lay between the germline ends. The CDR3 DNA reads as TGTGCCACCAGCCTACCGTGGGATAGCAATCAGCCCCAGCATTTT. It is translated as CATSLPWDSNQPQHF.

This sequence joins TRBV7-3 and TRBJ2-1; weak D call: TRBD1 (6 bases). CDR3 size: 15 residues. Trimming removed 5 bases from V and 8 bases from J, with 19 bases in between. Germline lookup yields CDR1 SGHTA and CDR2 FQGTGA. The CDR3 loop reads CASSPRRTGQYEQFF. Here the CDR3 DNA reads TGTGCCAGCAGCCCACGCCGAACAGGGCAGTATGAGCAGTTCTTC.

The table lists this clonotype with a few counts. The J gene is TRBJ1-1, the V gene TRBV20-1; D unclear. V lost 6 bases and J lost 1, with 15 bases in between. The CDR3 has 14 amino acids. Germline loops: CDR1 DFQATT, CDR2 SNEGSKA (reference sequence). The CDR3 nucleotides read TGCAGTGCCCCCTTGGTGGCGAGGAACACTGAAGCTTTCTTT. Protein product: CSAPLVARNTEAFF.

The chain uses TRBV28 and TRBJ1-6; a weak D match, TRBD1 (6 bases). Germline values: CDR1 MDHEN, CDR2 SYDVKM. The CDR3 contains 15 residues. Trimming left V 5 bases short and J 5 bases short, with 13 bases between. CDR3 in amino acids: CASSIQGGNNSPLHF. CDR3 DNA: TGTGCCAGCAGTATACAGGGTGGAAATAATTCACCCCTCCACTTT.

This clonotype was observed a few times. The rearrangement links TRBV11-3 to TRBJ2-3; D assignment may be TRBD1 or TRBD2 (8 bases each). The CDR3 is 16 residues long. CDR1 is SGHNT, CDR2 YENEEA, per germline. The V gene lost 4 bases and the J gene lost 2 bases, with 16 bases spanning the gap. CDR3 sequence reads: CASSSRGREATDTQYF. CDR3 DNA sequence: TGTGCCAGCAGCTCCAGGGGGCGGGAGGCCACAGATACGCAGTATTTT.

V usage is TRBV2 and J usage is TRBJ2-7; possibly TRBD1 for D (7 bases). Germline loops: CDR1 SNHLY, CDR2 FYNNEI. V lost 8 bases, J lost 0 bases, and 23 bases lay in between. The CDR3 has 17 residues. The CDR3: CASASTPPGGSSYEQYF. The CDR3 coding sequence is TGTGCCAGCGCTTCCACTCCCCCAGGGGGGAGCTCCTACGAGCAGTACTTC.

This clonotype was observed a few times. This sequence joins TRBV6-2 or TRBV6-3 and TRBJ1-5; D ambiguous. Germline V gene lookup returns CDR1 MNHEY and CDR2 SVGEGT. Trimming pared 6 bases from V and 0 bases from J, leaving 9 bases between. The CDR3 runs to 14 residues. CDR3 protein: CASRTGHSNQPQHF. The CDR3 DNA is TGTGCCAGCAGAACCGGCCATAGCAATCAGCCCCAGCATTTT.

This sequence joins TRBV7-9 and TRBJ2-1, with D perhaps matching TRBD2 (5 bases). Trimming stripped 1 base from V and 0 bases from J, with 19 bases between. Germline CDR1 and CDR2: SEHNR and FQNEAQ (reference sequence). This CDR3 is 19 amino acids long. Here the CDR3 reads CASSLGIRFGAVSYNEQFF. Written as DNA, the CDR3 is TGTGCCAGCAGCTTAGGTATTCGGTTCGGAGCGGTCTCCTACAATGAGCAGTTCTTC.

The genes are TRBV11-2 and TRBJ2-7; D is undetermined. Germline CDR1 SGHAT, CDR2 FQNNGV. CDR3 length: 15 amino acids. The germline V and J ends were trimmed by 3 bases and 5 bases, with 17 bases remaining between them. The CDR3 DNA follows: TGTGCCAGCAGCTTGTCCTACGGGTTAGTAGACGAGCAGTACTTC. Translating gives CASSLSYGLVDEQYF.

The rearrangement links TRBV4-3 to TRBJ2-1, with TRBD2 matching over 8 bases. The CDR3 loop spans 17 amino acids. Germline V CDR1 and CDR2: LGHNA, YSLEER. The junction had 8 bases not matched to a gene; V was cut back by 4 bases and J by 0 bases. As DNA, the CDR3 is TGCGCCAGCAGCCGAGGACTAGCTGCTAGCTCCTACAATGAGCAGTTCTTC. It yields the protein CASSRGLAASSYNEQFF.

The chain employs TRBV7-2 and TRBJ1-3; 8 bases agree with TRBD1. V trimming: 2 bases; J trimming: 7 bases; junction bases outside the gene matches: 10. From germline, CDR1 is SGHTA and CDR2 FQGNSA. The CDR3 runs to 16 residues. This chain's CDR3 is CASSLYQSGGLNTIYF. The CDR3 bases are TGTGCCAGCAGCTTATACCAGTCAGGGGGCCTTAACACCATATATTTT.

This CDR3 is CSARREGRLDTQYF. The CDR3 DNA sequence: TGCAGTGCTAGGCGGGAGGGCCGATTAGATACGCAGTATTTT. The chain combines TRBV20-1 with TRBJ2-3; 9 bases are shared with TRBD2. With 3 bases clipped from V and 5 bases from J, the junction kept 6 bases outside the gene matches. Germline V gene sequence: CDR1 DFQATT, CDR2 SNEGSKA (reference sequence). The CDR3 length is 14 residues.

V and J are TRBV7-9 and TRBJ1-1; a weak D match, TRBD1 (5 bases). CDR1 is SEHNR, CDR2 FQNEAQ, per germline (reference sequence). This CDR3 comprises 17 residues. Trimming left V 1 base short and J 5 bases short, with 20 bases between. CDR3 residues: CASSLGLPTGAGTEAFF. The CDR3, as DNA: TGTGCCAGCAGCTTAGGACTTCCTACCGGGGCGGGGACTGAAGCTTTCTTT. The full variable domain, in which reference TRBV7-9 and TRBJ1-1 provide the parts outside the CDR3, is DTGVSQNPRHKITKRGQNVTFRCDPISEHNRLYWYRQTLGQGPEFLTYFQNEAQLEKSRLLSDRFSAERPKGSFSTLEIQRTEQGDSAMYLCASSLGLPTGAGTEAFFGQGTRLTVV.

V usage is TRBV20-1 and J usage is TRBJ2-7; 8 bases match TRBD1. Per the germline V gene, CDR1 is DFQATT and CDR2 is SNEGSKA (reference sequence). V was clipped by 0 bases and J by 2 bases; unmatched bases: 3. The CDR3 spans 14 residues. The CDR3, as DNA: TGCAGTGCTAGAGAACAGGGGGGACCCTACGAGCAGTACTTC. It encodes CSAREQGGPYEQYF.

The DNA of the CDR3 is TGTGCCAGCAGTGATAGGCAGGAGGGCTATGGCTACACCTTC. Protein sequence: CASSDRQEGYGYTF. The chain couples TRBV2 to TRBJ1-2; the D is unclear. There are 14 residues in the CDR3. Trimming pared 3 bases from V and 4 bases from J, leaving 12 bases between. The germline gives CDR1 SNHLY, CDR2 FYNNEI. Combining the CDR3 with reference TRBV2 and TRBJ1-2 gives the whole variable domain EPEVTQTPSHQVTQMGQEVILRCVPISNHLYFYWYRQILGQKVEFLVSFYNNEISEKSEIFDDQFSVERPDGSNFTLKIRSTKLEDSAMYFCASSDRQEGYGYTFGSGTRLTVV.

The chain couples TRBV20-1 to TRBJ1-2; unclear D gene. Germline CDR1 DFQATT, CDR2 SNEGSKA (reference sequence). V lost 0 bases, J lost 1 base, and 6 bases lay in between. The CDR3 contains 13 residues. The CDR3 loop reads CSARESVNYGYTF. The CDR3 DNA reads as TGCAGTGCTAGAGAGTCGGTTAACTATGGCTACACCTTC.

The CDR3 bases are TGTGCCAGCAGGAGACAGGGGGCGGTTGAGGAGGATACGCAGTATTTT. Protein: CASRRQGAVEEDTQYF. The chain employs TRBV6-1 and TRBJ2-3, with 10 bases that match TRBD1. CDR1 is MNHNS, CDR2 SASEGT, per germline. J lost 6 bases, V lost 6 bases, and 12 bases had no gene match. The CDR3 runs 16 residues.

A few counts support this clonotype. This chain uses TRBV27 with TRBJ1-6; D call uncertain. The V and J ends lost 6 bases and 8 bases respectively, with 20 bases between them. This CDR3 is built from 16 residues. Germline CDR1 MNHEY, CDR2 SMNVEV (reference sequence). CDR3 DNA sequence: TGTGCCAGCAGCCTAGAGCCTCCATGGCGGGATTCACCCCTCCACTTT. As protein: CASSLEPPWRDSPLHF.

CDR3 coding DNA: TGTGCCAGCAGCTTAGGGGGCTGGGCCTACGAGCAGTACTTC. As protein: CASSLGGWAYEQYF. The chain links TRBV11-2 to TRBJ2-7; TRBD1 might be the D (5 bases). From germline, CDR1 is SGHAT and CDR2 FQNNGV. The length of the CDR3 is 14 residues. The germline V and J ends were trimmed by 1 base and 2 bases, with 9 bases remaining between them.

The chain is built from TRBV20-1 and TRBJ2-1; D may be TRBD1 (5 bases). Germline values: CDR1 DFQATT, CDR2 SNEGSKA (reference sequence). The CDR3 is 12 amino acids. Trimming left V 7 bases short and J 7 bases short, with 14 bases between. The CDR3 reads CSGLVAGNEQFF. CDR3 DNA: TGCAGTGGTCTAGTAGCAGGGAATGAGCAGTTCTTC.

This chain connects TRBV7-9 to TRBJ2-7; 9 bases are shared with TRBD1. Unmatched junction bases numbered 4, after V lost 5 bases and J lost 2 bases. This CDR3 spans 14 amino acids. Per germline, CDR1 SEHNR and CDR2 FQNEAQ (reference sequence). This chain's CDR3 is CASSGTGYTYEQYF. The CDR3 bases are TGTGCCAGCAGCGGGACAGGGTATACCTACGAGCAGTACTTC.

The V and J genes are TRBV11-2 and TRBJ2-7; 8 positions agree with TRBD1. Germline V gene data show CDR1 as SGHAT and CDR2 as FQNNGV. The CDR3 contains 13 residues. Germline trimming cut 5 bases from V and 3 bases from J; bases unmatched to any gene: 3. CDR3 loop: CASSQGQGYEQYF. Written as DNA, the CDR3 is TGTGCCAGCAGCCAAGGACAGGGCTACGAGCAGTACTTC.

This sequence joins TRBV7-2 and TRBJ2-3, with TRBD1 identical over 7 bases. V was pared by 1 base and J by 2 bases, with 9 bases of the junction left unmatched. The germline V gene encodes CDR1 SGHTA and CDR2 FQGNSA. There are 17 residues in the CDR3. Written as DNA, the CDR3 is TGTGCCAGCAGCTTAGGTCCACGGGACAGACCCACAGATACGCAGTATTTT. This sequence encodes CASSLGPRDRPTDTQYF.

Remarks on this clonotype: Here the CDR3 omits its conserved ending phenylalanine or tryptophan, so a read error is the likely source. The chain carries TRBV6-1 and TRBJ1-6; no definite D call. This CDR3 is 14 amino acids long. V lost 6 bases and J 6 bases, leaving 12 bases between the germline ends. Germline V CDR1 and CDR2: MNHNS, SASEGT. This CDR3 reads CASSDSGSNSPLHS. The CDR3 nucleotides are TGTGCCAGCAGCGACTCCGGGAGTAATTCACCCCTCCACTCT.

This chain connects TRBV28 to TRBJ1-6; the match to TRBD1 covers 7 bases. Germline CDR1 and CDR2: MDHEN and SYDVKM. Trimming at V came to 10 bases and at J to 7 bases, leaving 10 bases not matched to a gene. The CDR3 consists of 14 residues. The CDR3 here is CATYSGGGNSPLHF. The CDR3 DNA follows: TGTGCCACCTATTCAGGGGGGGGAAATTCACCCCTCCACTTT.

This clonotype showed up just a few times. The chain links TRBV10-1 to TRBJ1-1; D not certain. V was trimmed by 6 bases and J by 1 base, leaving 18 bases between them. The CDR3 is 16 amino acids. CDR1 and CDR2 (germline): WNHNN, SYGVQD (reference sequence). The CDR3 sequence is CASSHKRGDPNTEAFF. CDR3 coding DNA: TGCGCCAGCAGCCACAAACGGGGAGACCCGAACACTGAAGCTTTCTTT.

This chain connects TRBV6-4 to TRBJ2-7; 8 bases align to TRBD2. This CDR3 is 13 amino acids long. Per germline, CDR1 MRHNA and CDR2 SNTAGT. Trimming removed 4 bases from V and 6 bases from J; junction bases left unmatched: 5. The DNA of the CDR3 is TGTGCCAGCAGTGTGGCTAGCGGGTCCGAGCAGTACTTC. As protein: CASSVASGSEQYF.

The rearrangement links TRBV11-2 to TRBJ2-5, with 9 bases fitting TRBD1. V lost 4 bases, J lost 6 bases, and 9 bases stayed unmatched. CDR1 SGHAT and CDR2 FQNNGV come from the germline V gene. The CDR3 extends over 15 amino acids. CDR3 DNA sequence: TGTGCCAGCAGCTCCGGGACAGGGTCATATCAGACCCAGTACTTC. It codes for CASSSGTGSYQTQYF.